Listed here are 3 T cell receptor beta chains from one sample, sequenced in a study of spatial heterogeneity in lung cancer (dated by TCRdb to the late 2010s). In light of the paper, this sample's time point label describes: blood at routine non-recurrence follow-up after resection. The library came from 5' RACE. For sequencing, a NextSeq 500 was employed. The public reads were run again by TCRdb, first through fastp at Q25 and then through MiXCR, and only productive beta chains were kept. Here each entry gathers all rows of one CDR3 protein and keeps the most common genes and DNA. The sample table records about 94,000 distinct CDR3 sequences; less than 20% of these occur just once. The ten largest clones represent 21% of the sample. Sample: PBMCs, taken at follow-up. These receptors all come from a male donor with early-stage non-small cell lung cancer.

This clonotype was seen repeatedly, ten times or more. The rearrangement uses TRBV19 and TRBJ2-5, with D possibly matching TRBD2 (6 bases). The CDR3 contains 13 residues. Looked up from germline, CDR1 is LNHDA and CDR2 is SQIVND (reference sequence). V was clipped by 10 bases and J by 5 bases, with 17 bases between them. This CDR3 reads CATADVAGETQYF. In DNA form, the CDR3 reads TGTGCCACCGCAGATGTCGCGGGGGAGACCCAGTACTTC.

The chain is built from TRBV27 and TRBJ1-1; 8 nucleotides match TRBD1. This CDR3 is 17 amino acids long. The germline V gene encodes CDR1 MNHEY and CDR2 SMNVEV (reference sequence). V lost 3 bases, J lost 10 bases, and 19 bases stayed unmatched. In nucleotides, the CDR3 is TGTGCCAGCAGTTTGGAAGCCCCCACAGCAGGGGGCAAGGGAGCTTTCTTT. Protein sequence: CASSLEAPTAGGKGAFF.

This clonotype came up a few times. The V gene is TRBV5-1, the J gene TRBJ2-1, with 13 nucleotides matching TRBD2. The CDR3 covers 15 residues. CDR1 and CDR2 from the germline V gene are SGHRS and YFSETQ. V shed 2 bases, J shed 8 bases, and the junction held 4 bases outside the gene matches. This chain's CDR3 is CASSFGTSGDDEQFF. The DNA of the CDR3 is TGCGCCAGCAGCTTTGGGACTAGCGGGGATGATGAGCAGTTCTTC.